One and the same sample provided the 30 T cell receptor beta chains below, sequenced in a study of Ad26.COV2.S vaccination and SARS-CoV-2 variants. Clones were sequenced by immunoSEQ multiplex PCR, and TCRdb holds only the in-frame ones, with some missing. The sample shows about 480,000 clones, around 85% of them seen only once. Specified treatment: over 15 received Ad26.COV2.S at low or high dose, single or two shots; about 5 received placebo; per-sample allocation not given. Samples were taken on day 63 after the first vaccine or placebo injection. The material was peripheral blood, obtained in a trial of Ad26.COV2.S vaccine versus placebo. The receptors originated from a person aged 18 to 65 who received the Ad26.COV2.S COVID-19 vaccine or a placebo.

V is TRBV7-2 and J is TRBJ2-1; possibly TRBD2 for D (7 bases). Trimming shortened V by 5 bases and J by 6 bases, and 23 bases separated the two germline ends. This CDR3 comprises 17 residues. Germline V lookup: CDR1 SGHTA, CDR2 FQGNSA. CDR3 DNA: TGTGCCAGCAGCCCTATAGGGGGGGGACTAACACCCAATGAGCAGTTCTTC. Amino acid sequence: CASSPIGGGLTPNEQFF.

The V and J genes are TRBV4-1 and TRBJ1-6, with D maybe TRBD1 (5 bases). The V gene lost 0 bases and the J gene lost 2 bases, with 8 bases spanning the gap. Per germline, CDR1 MGHRA and CDR2 YSYEKL. The CDR3 is 16 amino acids. CDR3 protein: CASSQDQGAYNSPLHF. CDR3 DNA sequence: TGCGCCAGCAGCCAAGATCAGGGTGCCTATAATTCACCCCTCCACTTT.

The chain recombines TRBV9 with TRBJ1-3; possible D gene TRBD1, 6 bases. In germline, CDR1 is SGDLS, CDR2 YYNGEE. The CDR3 contains 16 residues. V was clipped by 3 bases and J by 4 bases, with 17 bases between them. The DNA of the CDR3 is TGTGCCAGCAGCGATCGGACGGACAGACCCGGAAACACCATATATTTT. Amino acids: CASSDRTDRPGNTIYF.

V gene TRBV6-5 combines with J gene TRBJ2-7; a possible D gene is TRBD1 (6 bases). V was trimmed by 6 bases and J by 1 base, leaving 16 bases between them. Germline CDR1 reads MNHEY; CDR2 reads SVGAGI. The CDR3 spans 15 residues. The CDR3 spells CASSFGTPNSYEQYF. The CDR3 nucleotides read TGTGCCAGCAGCTTCGGGACACCAAATTCCTACGAGCAGTACTTC.

On this clone itself: At one end the junction does not follow the germline gene, possibly because of a read error. The rearrangement uses TRBV19 and TRBJ1-2; D is ambiguous. This CDR3 is built from 15 residues. Looked up from germline, CDR1 is LNHDA and CDR2 is SQIVND (reference sequence). CDR3 in amino acids: CASSVDLRVNYGYTF. CDR3 in DNA: TGTGCCAGTAGTGTAGATCTCCGGGTCAACTATGGCTACACCTTC.

The rearrangement links TRBV6-2 or TRBV6-3 to TRBJ2-3; 8 nucleotides agree with TRBD2. The CDR3 runs 16 residues. Germline values: CDR1 MNHEY, CDR2 SVGEGT. The ends lost 2 bases at V and 4 bases at J; junction bases unmatched: 8. CDR3 nucleotides: TGTGCCAGCAGTTACGGAGCGGGAGACGCCTCAGATACGCAGTATTTT. It translates to CASSYGAGDASDTQYF.

The rearrangement links TRBV19 to TRBJ1-1; D remains unclear. This CDR3 is 12 amino acids long. With 4 bases removed from V and 7 bases from J, the gap between germline ends came to 10 bases. Germline CDR1 reads LNHDA; CDR2 reads SQIVND (reference sequence). The CDR3 DNA follows: TGTGCCAGTAGTAACCGGATCCATGAAGCTTTCTTT. The encoded protein is CASSNRIHEAFF.

J is TRBJ2-1 and V is TRBV27; 9 nucleotides match TRBD2. J lost 5 bases, V lost 5 bases, and 4 bases had no gene match. The CDR3 contains 14 residues. Looked up from germline, CDR1 is MNHEY and CDR2 is SMNVEV (reference sequence). The CDR3 reads CASSLAGGNNEQFF. Written as DNA, the CDR3 is TGTGCCAGCAGTCTCGCGGGGGGGAACAATGAGCAGTTCTTC.

The J gene is TRBJ2-7, the V gene TRBV7-6; 9 bases agree with TRBD1. CDR1 is SGHVS and CDR2 is FNYEAQ in the germline V gene. Losses at the gene ends were 1 base for V and 3 bases for J; bases not matched to a gene: 4. The CDR3 has 15 residues. The CDR3 sequence is CASSLGQGGNYEQYF. The CDR3 bases are TGTGCCAGCAGCTTAGGACAGGGGGGTAACTACGAGCAGTACTTC.

Turning to this clone: Other DNA sequences of this sample code for an identical CDR3. The chain links TRBV7-2 to TRBJ2-7, with unresolved D. The V gene lost 2 bases and the J gene lost 3 bases, with 5 bases spanning the gap. This CDR3 is built from 12 residues. The germline V gene has CDR1 SGHTA and CDR2 FQGNSA. Written as DNA, the CDR3 is TGTGCCAGCAGCTTAATAAGCTACGAGCAGTACTTC. Its translation: CASSLISYEQYF.

The V gene is TRBV3-1 (or the pseudogene TRBV3-2), the J gene TRBJ2-1; 7 bases are shared with TRBD2. The CDR3 runs 15 residues. V shed 0 bases, J shed 8 bases, and the junction held 7 bases outside the gene matches. The V gene's germline CDR1 is LGHDT and CDR2 YNNKEL (reference sequence). CDR3 protein: CASSQDTGRWDEQFF. Here the CDR3 DNA reads TGTGCCAGCAGCCAAGATACCGGGAGGTGGGATGAGCAGTTCTTC.

The chain joins TRBV19 to TRBJ1-4; TRBD1 might be the D (6 bases). The CDR3 runs 15 residues. The germline V gene has CDR1 LNHDA and CDR2 SQIVND (reference sequence). The ends were cut back, 5 bases at V and 11 bases at J, with 21 bases in the middle. In nucleotides, the CDR3 is TGTGCCAGTAGTGAGGGGGGGACACCTCTGTCGAAACTGTTTTTT. Amino acids: CASSEGGTPLSKLFF. The full variable domain, in which reference TRBV19 and TRBJ1-4 provide the parts outside the CDR3, is DGGITQSPKYLFRKEGQNVTLSCEQNLNHDAMYWYRQDPGQGLRLIYYSQIVNDFQKGDIAEGYSVSREKKESFPLTVTSAQKNPTAFYLCASSEGGTPLSKLFFGSGTQLSVL.

The chain links TRBV5-1 to TRBJ2-7, with D maybe TRBD1 (6 bases). Trimming cost V 0 bases and J 5 bases, with 15 bases left between them. CDR1 is SGHRS, CDR2 YFSETQ, per germline. This CDR3 region has 15 residues. CDR3 DNA sequence: TGCGCCAGCAGCTTGGATGGGACATCCGTCGACGAGCAGTACTTC. It yields the protein CASSLDGTSVDEQYF. Supplemented by reference TRBV5-1 and TRBJ2-7, the full variable domain reads KAGVTQTPRYLIKTRGQQVTLSCSPISGHRSVSWYQQTPGQGLQFLFEYFSETQRNKGNFPGRFSGRQFSNSRSEMNVSTLELGDSALYLCASSLDGTSVDEQYFGPGTRLTVT.

J is TRBJ1-3 and V is TRBV12-3 or TRBV12-4, with D unresolved. This CDR3 has 13 amino acids. The V gene lost 6 bases and the J gene lost 0 bases, with 6 bases spanning the gap. The CDR3, as DNA: TGTGCCAGCAGCCCATCCTCTGGAAACACCATATATTTT. Amino acids: CASSPSSGNTIYF.

The chain employs TRBV27 and TRBJ2-2; D possibly uses TRBD1 or TRBD2 (5 bases each). The CDR3 extends over 14 amino acids. V lost 2 bases to trimming and J lost 9 bases, with 13 bases between them. CDR1 and CDR2 (germline): MNHEY, SMNVEV (reference sequence). The CDR3 DNA reads as TGTGCCAGCAGTTTACTGGGGGAAAGCCGGGAGCTGTTTTTT. As protein: CASSLLGESRELFF.

The chain uses TRBV2 and TRBJ1-1; no clear D. The CDR3 is 13 amino acids. From germline, CDR1 is SNHLY and CDR2 FYNNEI. V was shortened by 7 bases and J by 6 bases, with 15 bases between the two germline ends. CDR3 region: CASKISPQAEAFF. The CDR3 region has the DNA TGTGCCAGCAAGATTTCGCCCCAGGCTGAAGCTTTCTTT.

This rearrangement joins TRBV7-2 to TRBJ2-3; a weak D match, TRBD1 (5 bases). The germline V gene encodes CDR1 SGHTA and CDR2 FQGNSA. The V end was cut by 1 base, the J end by 4 bases, with 9 bases between. This CDR3 is built from 14 residues. Here the CDR3 reads CASSLVTGPDTQYF. The CDR3 DNA is TGTGCCAGCAGCTTAGTCACAGGTCCAGATACGCAGTATTTT.

Here the CDR3 reads CASSLALAGVNEQFF. In DNA form, the CDR3 reads TGCGCCAGCAGCTTGGCGCTAGCGGGAGTTAATGAGCAGTTCTTC. The gene calls are TRBV5-1 and TRBJ2-1, with TRBD2 matching 10 bases. Per the germline V gene, CDR1 is SGHRS and CDR2 is YFSETQ. With 0 bases clipped from V and 7 bases from J, the junction kept 4 bases outside the gene matches. The CDR3 has 15 amino acids.

This clone was seen only once. The rearrangement joins TRBV18 to TRBJ2-7, with D perhaps TRBD1 or TRBD2 (5 bases each). The CDR3 covers 12 residues. Germline V gene lookup returns CDR1 KGHSH and CDR2 LQKENI. Deletions cut 5 bases from V and 3 bases from J, with 8 bases between. CDR3 residues: CASSTGGYEQYF. The CDR3 nucleotides are TGTGCCAGCTCAACTGGGGGCTACGAGCAGTACTTC.

The chain combines TRBV27 with TRBJ2-7; weak D call: TRBD1 (6 bases). CDR3 length: 15 amino acids. Between the trimmed V and J ends, which lost 2 bases and 3 bases, there was a span of 14 bases. The germline gives CDR1 MNHEY, CDR2 SMNVEV (reference sequence). CDR3 protein: CASSLTQGRSYEQYF. For the CDR3, the DNA is TGTGCCAGCAGTTTAACCCAGGGGCGTAGCTACGAGCAGTACTTC.

This clone has only a few counts. The chain couples TRBV6-6 to TRBJ2-3, with D hard to call. The ends were cut back, 7 bases at V and 2 bases at J, with 10 bases in the middle. CDR1 is MNHNY and CDR2 is SVGAGI in the germline V gene (reference sequence). The CDR3 runs to 13 residues. The DNA of the CDR3 is TGTGCCAGCATCCTCACCCCCACAGATACGCAGTATTTT. As protein: CASILTPTDTQYF.

V is TRBV14 and J is TRBJ2-7; 7 bases fit TRBD2. Per germline, CDR1 SGHDN and CDR2 FVKESK. V was pared by 0 bases and J by 3 bases, with 8 bases of the junction left unmatched. The CDR3 is 16 residues long. CDR3 region: CASSQDLASGRYEQYF. The DNA for the CDR3 is TGTGCCAGCAGCCAAGATCTGGCTAGCGGACGCTACGAGCAGTACTTC.

J is TRBJ2-1 and V is TRBV5-1, with D perhaps matching TRBD1 or TRBD2 (5 bases each). CDR1 and CDR2 (germline): SGHRS, YFSETQ. This CDR3 is built from 15 residues. Trimming took 5 bases from V and 7 from J, leaving 19 bases between them. CDR3 residues: CASRSRGPGMNEQFF. The CDR3, as DNA: TGCGCCAGCAGGAGCCGGGGACCGGGGATGAATGAGCAGTTCTTC.

In its sample, this clone was seen once. The genes are TRBV6-5 and TRBJ2-1, with D maybe TRBD2 (5 bases). This CDR3 contains 12 residues. V was trimmed by 2 bases and J by 8 bases, leaving 7 bases between them. Germline V gene sequence: CDR1 MNHEY, CDR2 SVGAGI. The CDR3 coding sequence is TGTGCCAGCAGTTACGCGGGCTATGAGCAGTTCTTC. Residues: CASSYAGYEQFF.

The rearrangement uses TRBV28 and TRBJ1-4; D uncertain. This CDR3 is 14 amino acids long. The V gene's germline CDR1 is MDHEN and CDR2 SYDVKM. V dropped 8 bases and J dropped 4 bases, with 14 bases sitting between them. The CDR3 sequence: CASVGSAHNEKLFF. The CDR3 DNA is TGTGCCAGCGTGGGGTCAGCCCATAATGAAAAACTGTTTTTT.

This sequence joins TRBV5-6 and TRBJ1-4; D is ambiguous. CDR1 and CDR2 from the germline V gene are SGHDT and YYEEEE. V was clipped by 2 bases and J by 5 bases, with 10 bases between them. This CDR3 has 14 amino acids. The CDR3 DNA reads as TGTGCCAGCAGCTTAACGCCGGAGAATGAAAAACTGTTTTTT. Translating it yields CASSLTPENEKLFF.

The chain combines TRBV18 with TRBJ1-2; 8 bases agree with TRBD1. This CDR3 comprises 12 residues. Per germline, CDR1 KGHSH and CDR2 LQKENI. V dropped 6 bases and J dropped 8; count of bases not matched to a gene: 5. The CDR3 loop reads CASSQTGDGYTF. CDR3 nucleotides: TGTGCCAGCTCTCAGACAGGGGACGGCTACACCTTC.

In this sample, this clone turned up a few times. The gene calls are TRBV2 and TRBJ2-7; 8 bases line up with TRBD1. V lost 6 bases to trimming and J lost 2 bases; unmatched junction nucleotides: 6. Germline CDR1 is SNHLY and CDR2 is FYNNEI. The CDR3 loop spans 14 amino acids. CDR3 region: CASSKMTGAYEQYF. The CDR3, as DNA: TGTGCCAGCAGCAAAATGACAGGGGCCTACGAGCAGTACTTC.

CDR3 region: CASSFSVGELFF. DNA of the CDR3: TGTGCCAGCAGCTTCTCTGTCGGGGAGCTGTTTTTT. The chain carries TRBV5-6 and TRBJ2-2; no reliable D call. V was cut by 2 bases and J by 7 bases, with 6 bases left in between. CDR3 size: 12 residues. Germline V gene lookup returns CDR1 SGHDT and CDR2 YYEEEE.

This sequence joins TRBV7-2 and TRBJ1-2, with TRBD1 as a possible D gene (5 bases). V lost 5 bases and J 8 bases, leaving 15 bases between the germline ends. Germline-derived CDR1 and CDR2 are SGHTA and FQGNSA. The length of the CDR3 is 13 residues. The CDR3 spells CASSLGPARGYTF. In DNA, the CDR3 is TGTGCCAGCAGCCTGGGACCAGCGAGGGGCTACACCTTC. Filled out from reference TRBV7-2 and TRBJ1-2, the complete variable domain reads GAGVSQSPSNKVTEKGKDVELRCDPISGHTALYWYRQSLGQGLEFLIYFQGNSAPDKSGLPSDRFSAERTGGSVSTLTIQRTQQEDSAVYLCASSLGPARGYTFGSGTRLTVV.